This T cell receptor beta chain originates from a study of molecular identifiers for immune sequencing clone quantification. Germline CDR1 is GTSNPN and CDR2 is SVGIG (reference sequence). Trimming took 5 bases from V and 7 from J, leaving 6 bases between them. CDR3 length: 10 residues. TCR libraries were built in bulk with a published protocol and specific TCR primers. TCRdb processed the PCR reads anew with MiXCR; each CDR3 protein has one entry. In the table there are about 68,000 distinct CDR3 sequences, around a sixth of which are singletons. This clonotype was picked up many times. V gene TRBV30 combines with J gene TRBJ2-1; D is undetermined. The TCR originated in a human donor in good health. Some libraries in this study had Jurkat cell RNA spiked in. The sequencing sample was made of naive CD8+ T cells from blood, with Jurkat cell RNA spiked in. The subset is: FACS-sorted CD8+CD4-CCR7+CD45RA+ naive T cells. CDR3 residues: CAWSRNEQFF. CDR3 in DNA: TGTGCCTGGTCGCGTAATGAGCAGTTCTTC.